Each of the 12 T cell receptor beta chains below was sequenced from the same sample in a study of T cell responses to AZD1222 COVID-19 vaccine. TCRdb keeps only in-frame clones here, not all; method: immunoSEQ multiplex PCR. The repertoire has fewer than 100,000 clones, about 90% of them found once; the top ten carry about 8%. This specimen consisted of peripheral blood, obtained on day 0 of AZD1222 vaccination. The receptors here all came from an adult in good health.

The chain is built from TRBV7-2 and TRBJ1-2; 9 nucleotides line up with TRBD1. Looked up from germline, CDR1 is SGHTA and CDR2 is FQGNSA. The CDR3 runs 18 residues. V was pared by 1 base and J by 5 bases, with 14 bases of the junction left unmatched. CDR3 sequence: CASSLEGRRGQGSYGYTF. Here the CDR3 DNA reads TGTGCCAGCAGCTTAGAGGGTCGTAGGGGACAGGGTTCGTATGGCTACACCTTC.

V gene TRBV9 combines with J gene TRBJ1-5; TRBD1 might be the D (6 bases). The germline V gene encodes CDR1 SGDLS and CDR2 YYNGEE. The CDR3 contains 16 residues. V was clipped by 0 bases and J by 0 bases, with 10 bases between them. Written as DNA, the CDR3 is TGTGCCAGCAGCGTAGTGGGGGCGCATAGCAATCAGCCCCAGCATTTT. Its protein is CASSVVGAHSNQPQHF.

The chain has TRBV19 and TRBJ1-5; no definite D call. CDR3 size: 15 residues. CDR1 LNHDA and CDR2 SQIVND come from the germline V gene (reference sequence). The V gene lost 5 bases and the J gene lost 4 bases, with 15 bases spanning the gap. The CDR3 reads CASSLSSQLNQPQHF. The CDR3 coding sequence is TGTGCCAGTAGTCTGTCCAGCCAGCTTAATCAGCCCCAGCATTTT.

The rearrangement links TRBV27 to TRBJ2-3, with 10 bases aligning to TRBD1. J lost 1 base, V lost 6 bases, and 13 bases had no gene match. The CDR3 extends over 18 amino acids. Germline V gene sequence: CDR1 MNHEY, CDR2 SMNVEV (reference sequence). The CDR3, as DNA: TGTGCCAGCAGGTCAGCCCCCCAGACAGGGGGCCGCACAGATACGCAGTATTTT. This codes for CASRSAPQTGGRTDTQYF.

This clone showed up just a few times. This chain links TRBV30 with TRBJ1-2, with a possible D match to TRBD1 (5 bases). This CDR3 is 13 amino acids long. Trimming removed 2 bases from V and 8 bases from J, with 15 bases in between. Germline V gives CDR1 GTSNPN, CDR2 SVGIG (reference sequence). CDR3 protein: CAWSRDLGVGYTF. The CDR3 DNA is TGTGCCTGGAGTAGGGACCTCGGCGTCGGCTACACCTTC.

The genes are TRBV6-4 and TRBJ2-7; no definite D call. Germline V gene data show CDR1 as MRHNA and CDR2 as SNTAGT. There are 15 residues in the CDR3. Trimming took off 2 bases at V and 3 bases at J, with 14 bases between the two ends. This CDR3 is CASSDGKSARYEQYF. DNA for the CDR3: TGTGCCAGCAGTGACGGCAAGTCCGCCCGCTACGAGCAGTACTTC.

The rearrangement links TRBV9 to TRBJ2-1; D is perhaps TRBD1 (6 bases). Trimming left V 4 bases short and J 9 bases short, with 17 bases between. Germline loops: CDR1 SGDLS, CDR2 YYNGEE. This CDR3 spans 14 amino acids. CDR3 sequence (DNA): TGTGCCAGCAGCCCCCAGAGATTAGGGGGTGAGCAGTTCTTC. Translated: CASSPQRLGGEQFF. Combining the CDR3 with reference TRBV9 and TRBJ2-1 gives the whole variable domain DSGVTQTPKHLITATGQRVTLRCSPRSGDLSVYWYQQSLDQGLQFLIQYYNGEERAKGNILERFSAQQFPDLHSELNLSSLELGDSALYFCASSPQRLGGEQFFGPGTRLTVL.

The chain links TRBV10-3 to TRBJ2-3, with 15 bases matching TRBD2. J was trimmed by 1 base and V by 6 bases; bases with no gene match: 8. Germline V gene lookup returns CDR1 ENHRY and CDR2 SYGVKD. The CDR3 totals 18 residues. The CDR3 loop reads CAIRPGLAGGGGTDTQYF. CDR3 sequence (DNA): TGTGCCATCAGGCCGGGACTAGCGGGGGGCGGTGGCACAGATACGCAGTATTTT.

Here the CDR3 DNA reads TGTGCCATCGGGGCTGATCGCGAGCAGTACTTC. Its translation is CAIGADREQYF. The gene calls are TRBV10-3 and TRBJ2-7; tentatively, D is TRBD1 (5 bases). Deletions cut 8 bases from V and 6 bases from J, with 11 bases between. Germline assignment: CDR1 ENHRY and CDR2 SYGVKD. The CDR3 loop spans 11 amino acids.

This chain links TRBV6-1 with TRBJ2-5; D unresolved. Germline lookup yields CDR1 MNHNS and CDR2 SASEGT. Trimming left V 1 base short and J 5 bases short, with 11 bases between. The CDR3 is 14 residues long. This CDR3 reads CASSEGPDGETQYF. CDR3 nucleotide sequence: TGTGCCAGCAGTGAAGGACCGGATGGGGAGACCCAGTACTTC.

Here the CDR3 DNA reads TGTGCCAGCAGCCAAGATGGGCGCGCCGTAATGGATGGAAACACCATATATTTT. Protein: CASSQDGRAVMDGNTIYF. The V call is TRBV14, the J call TRBJ1-3; D remains unclear. The CDR3 loop spans 18 amino acids. Germline V gene sequence: CDR1 SGHDN, CDR2 FVKESK. The ends were cut back, 0 bases at V and 3 bases at J, with 18 bases in the middle.

This clone was counted a single time. This sequence joins TRBV4-3 and TRBJ1-2; D ambiguous. CDR1 and CDR2 (germline): LGHNA, YSLEER. With 0 bases removed from V and 4 bases from J, the gap between germline ends came to 12 bases. The CDR3 extends over 15 amino acids. As DNA, the CDR3 is TGCGCCAGCAGCCAAGACGCGGAAGCCGGCTATGGCTACACCTTC. It codes for CASSQDAEAGYGYTF.